Given below is one T cell receptor (beta chain) in context. No antigen is known for it. From cysteine to phenylalanine, the CDR3 is 18 amino acids long. Only the CDR3 portion is preserved as DNA: 54 bases, with reading frame beginning at the first base. The germline V gene encodes CDR1 LNHNV and CDR2 YYDKDF (reference sequence). The germline V and J ends show losses of 3 bases and 3 bases respectively, and no gene match explains 13 bases of the junction. This entry is derived from a study of cytomegalovirus exposure and HLA in healthy donors (dated by TCRdb to 2017 to 2019). In terms of the full investigation: An earlier analysis of roughly 500 of the donors reported roughly 270 Gb of sequence data and around 110 million unique TCR beta sequences from 150 million to 200 million T cells. An early release covering more than 500 HLA-typed donors comprised about 320 gigabases of sequencing data and roughly 86 million unique TCR sequences. Among the roughly 380 genotyped donors, 81% belonged to the genetic ancestry cluster associated with self-reported Caucasian donors. The study aimed to test whether signatures of past pathogen exposure could be identified by cataloging public T cell receptors. Using immunosequencing, the study profiled T cell repertoires from 500 to 800 subjects and related those repertoires to cytomegalovirus serostatus. Along with the approximately 650-subject first cohort, a separate validation cohort of over a hundred different subjects was used. To predict cytomegalovirus infection status, the study combined high-throughput TCR immunosequencing, statistical association of individual TCRs with disease status, and machine learning. In a later analysis, previously published TCR beta repertoires from 666 donors were re-analyzed and high-resolution HLA genotyping was added so that TCR occurrence patterns could be studied. In the later analysis, no new phenotypic data were used to find candidate immune exposures; instead, reliance was placed on TCR beta sequences and their occurrence across donors. An earlier analysis of around 640 of the donors used high-throughput TCR beta sequencing to judge whether each TCR beta V gene segment behaved as functional or pseudogenic. Donor age, sex, ethnicity and CMV serostatus were compiled alongside the repertoire data. A later genetic analysis used genome-wide SNP genotypes for about 65% of the roughly 670 donors, treating that subset as a discovery cohort. All discovery cohort repertoires had been generated on a single sequencing platform. Both class I and class II loci were covered by HLA typing, at four-digit resolution. The number of typed donors differed by locus: about 620-630 for A, B, C, DRB1 and DQB1; about 520 for DQA1; some 590 for DPA1; and roughly 450 for DPB1. Because of strong linkage in the cohort, four or five DR-DQ haplotypes were treated as single units for association and clustering. Among almost 400 genotyped donors of the cohort, an average of 235,054 unique TCR beta nucleotide sequences were sequenced per donor, about a sixth of them non-productive.

The method was the immunoSEQ multiplex PCR assay. The multiplex PCR relied on a mix of 60 forward primers for TCR Vbeta segments and 13 reverse primers for TCR Jbeta segments. A multiplex PCR assay on genomic DNA amplified the CDR3 region of rearranged TCR beta genes. Amplified TCR beta libraries were sequenced as 87-base-pair reads on the Illumina HiSeq System. The authors' pipeline ran thus. Across the 666 repertoires, a later analysis counted 60 million to 90 million unique TCR beta chains, some 11 million of which were shared by at least two donors. To remove PCR and sequencing errors, raw reads were error-corrected and collapsed into unique sequences using a nearest-neighbor algorithm that merged closely related sequences. V, D and J gene segments were assigned by aligning CDR3 sequences to IMGT reference sequences. For a sequence to be retained, a match of at least six nucleotides to both a V gene segment and a J gene segment was required. A rearrangement counted as productive if the CDR3 had no stop codons and remained in frame with V and J, and every other rearrangement counted as non-productive. CDR3 was defined according to IMGT convention as the region running from the second conserved V-encoded cysteine to the conserved J-encoded phenylalanine. The earlier analysis of about 560 of the donors excluded any sequence lacking an unambiguous match to a single V gene segment. In an earlier analysis of several hundred of the donors, V segments were called functional above 56.7% productive rearrangements and were called segregating when the between-donor standard deviation exceeded 5%. A statistical classification framework was built to diagnose cytomegalovirus status from the catalog of TCR beta chain sequences. In a later analysis, TCR nucleotide sequences were compared against IMGT/GENE-DB human TR gene sequences so that V and J genes could be assigned. The TCRdist pipeline was used in a later analysis to assign CDR3 sequences and most-parsimonious VDJ recombination scenarios. In a later analysis, each TCR beta chain was defined by its CDR3 amino acid sequence together with its V-gene family, and reads without a unique V-gene family were excluded. A later analysis removed 550 to 700 highly shared, low-generation-probability nucleotide sequences to deal with suspected cross-contamination and a sequencing artifact. In a later analysis, a clonal expansion index was calculated for each public chain from normalized within-repertoire ranks of inferred template counts. Generation probabilities in a later analysis came from a VDJ recombination model fitted to out-of-frame rearrangements, and those results were checked against IGoR. In a later analysis, TCR-TCR, TCR-HLA and TCR-CMV co-occurrence was scored with hypergeometric tests, and a repertoire-size bias correction was applied to TCR pairs. False discovery rates were estimated in a later analysis by permuting HLA or CMV assignments 20 times. In a later analysis, co-occurring TCRs were grouped with DBSCAN, and TCRdist sequence similarity was added when clustering was performed within HLA-allele-positive subsets. Co-occurrence clustering excluded repertoires with fewer than 30,000 or more than 120,000 public chains, plus five with anomalous nucleotide sharing. This is the immuneACCESS table as TCRdb keeps it, with only in-frame sequences that have V and J called. A part of the clones is gone; compared with another copy, unresolved V genes explain less than half, and the rest is unexplained. The V and J calls and the clone size are those of that table, but D and trimming were determined from the DNA. For this sample, the table gives fewer than 250,000 clones. Clones ranked in the top ten supply 0.75% to 1% of the sample.

The cohort consisted of 650 to 850 healthy bone marrow donors. At the time of sampling, all cohort members were nominally healthy, though unrecorded immune exposures were likely present. The donor was CMV seropositive and belonged to the group of 250 to 300 seropositive cohort members. Each donor provided a peripheral blood sample, and peripheral blood mononuclear cells were used for TCR beta sequencing. The Qiagen DNeasy Blood Extraction Kit was used to extract genomic DNA from the blood cell samples. The study at large found these results: Compared with the roughly 670-donor mean, donors in an Asian-associated ancestry cluster had fewer N-insertions in productive TCRs, according to a later genetic analysis. In a later analysis, several top co-occurrence clusters were reported to appear linked to parvovirus B19, influenza, CMV and Epstein-Barr virus. In a later analysis, the rate of TCR association differed among HLA loci, with DRB1 alleles having the most associated TCRs and HLA-C alleles having the fewest. Linkage disequilibrium might explain the correlated functional status among segregating V segments, but an unknown experimental factor could not be ruled out. The earlier analysis of almost 600 of the donors excluded roughly 16 rarely observed V segments, including chromosome 9 orphons, because counts were too low. This cohort had only TCR beta chains sequenced, and the lack of alpha or paired-chain data limited which features could be detected. Some IMGT-functional V segments, including TRBV6-2 and TRBV6-3, could not be told apart with the 87-base-pair reads, so those segments were excluded. In an earlier analysis of around 600 of the donors, most TCR beta V segments appeared in productive rearrangements about 87% or about 30% of the time, broadly matching IMGT annotations. In vitro tests confirmed that three of the cytomegalovirus-associated TCR beta chains recognize cytomegalovirus antigens. Cytomegalovirus status was reported to be diagnosed by the classifier with high specificity and sensitivity in both the original and validation cohorts. In a later genetic analysis, a missense DCLRE1C variant was associated with V-gene and J-gene trimming of TCR beta chains, and the association was replicated in an independent cohort. The authors suggested that the approach could potentially be extended to other disease states and immunological phenotypes. CMV serostatus was the only immune exposure information available for the cohort. A further reported finding was that TCR beta sequences accurately predicted the HLA-A and HLA-B alleles for most subjects in the first cohort. Sequencing depth was assumed to be roughly uniform across donors in the presence/absence analyses, though that assumption may not hold. A later analysis associated 15,000 or so TCR beta sequences with specific HLA alleles at a false discovery rate of 0.05. Because some donors lacked HLA typing at each locus, the association tests relied only on the typed subset. A group of highly shared sequence variants was considered likely to be a technical artifact of the sequencing pipeline. While some public TCRs were present in many individuals, most TCR sequences turned up only very rarely across donors. Strong co-occurrence of HLA alleles, especially DR and DQ, made assigning TCR associations to individual alleles difficult. Most CMV-associated TCR beta chains appeared to be HLA-restricted in a later analysis, and the HLA associations seemed to be driven largely by CMV exposure. In the study, roughly 160 TCR beta chains were listed as associated with cytomegalovirus. A later analysis found that HLA-associated TCR beta chains were more clonally expanded and had lower generation probabilities than equally common non-associated chains.

Sequencing used PBMCs. The clonotype was recovered from a woman aged 25 to 39 in good health and CMV-seropositive. This receptor chain uses TRBV15 and TRBJ1-5, with TRBD1 identical over 8 junction bases. The CDR3 region: CATSSKRAGGFYNQPQHF. The bases are TGTGCCACCAGCAGTAAGAGGGCAGGGGGCTTCTACAATCAGCCCCAGCATTTT.